This TCR beta chain was identified in a study of T cell responses to AZD1222 COVID-19 vaccine. Profiling relied on immunoSEQ multiplex PCR, and the TCRdb table lists in-frame clones only, not all of them. The data contain more than 70,000 clones, approximately 85% of them seen just once; the ten biggest clones take up approximately 4.8%. The ends were cut back, 0 bases at V and 4 bases at J, with 4 bases in the middle. Per germline, CDR1 MNHEY and CDR2 SVGAGI. This CDR3 has 13 residues. V usage is TRBV6-5 and J usage is TRBJ1-3, with no clear D. The sample here was peripheral blood, taken on day 0 of MenACWY control vaccination. This clonotype was sampled from an adult in good health. DNA of the CDR3: TGTGCCAGCAGTTACTCAGGAGGAAACACCATATATTTT. This gives the protein CASSYSGGNTIYF.